This T cell receptor (beta chain) was retrieved from a study of T cells after yellow fever vaccination. TCR cDNA, made by 5'RACE template switching, carried an added universal primer site and UMIs. MiXCR, run by TCRdb on the 5' RACE reads, gives a single entry per CDR3 protein. In the table there are a few hundred thousand distinct CDR3 sequences, approximately 4.3% of which are singletons. Whole-study results and caveats: Clonotype sharing between CD4 and CD8 compartments was small. Among primary-vaccination clones, most reappeared after the booster, at about 95% for CD4 and under 90% for CD8. Researchers report a weaker secondary response that nonetheless peaked faster, day 5 versus 15.

In its sample, this clonotype was seen a few times. No antigen is known for it. Trimming removed 7 bases from V and 6 bases from J, with 16 bases in between. Per the germline V gene, CDR1 is SQVTM and CDR2 is ANQGSEA. There are 13 residues in the CDR3. The sequence was obtained from a man younger than 30 who received the YFV17D yellow fever vaccine. The sequencing used PBMCs, collected 15 days after the yellow fever booster vaccination. This rearrangement joins TRBV29-1 to TRBJ2-1; no clear D. The CDR3 sequence: CSAETGTTNEQFF. CDR3 coding DNA: TGCAGCGCTGAGACCGGCACTACCAATGAGCAGTTCTTC.